The present entry profiles one T cell receptor (beta chain) with its context. The CDR3 loop spans 15 amino acids. With 6 bases removed from V and 4 bases from J, the gap between germline ends came to 17 bases. Germline V CDR1 and CDR2: SGHAT, FQNNGV. Sequencing used immunoSEQ multiplex PCR; TCRdb keeps in-frame clones, though not all of them. The table has around 62,000 clones, roughly 88% seen once. The data were obtained in a study of OX40 agonist ivuxolimab in advanced cancers. The receptor comes from an adult with an advanced solid tumor such as melanoma, head and neck, liver or kidney cancer. The rearrangement links TRBV11-2 to TRBJ2-3, with unresolved D. The source material was CD4+ or CD8+ T cells sorted from blood, sampled in a trial of the OX40 agonist ivuxolimab. The DNA for the CDR3 is TGTGCCAGCAGATCCTACAGTCCAGGCCCAGATACGCAGTATTTT. Amino acids: CASRSYSPGPDTQYF.